This is a list of T cell receptor beta chains from one sample in a study of cytomegalovirus exposure and HLA in healthy donors. Method: immunoSEQ multiplex PCR; TCRdb's copy keeps in-frame clones and lacks some. The sample includes approximately 180,000 clones, approximately 70% of them seen just once. The sequenced material came from PBMCs. Receptors were obtained from a woman between 25 and 40 years old in good health and CMV-seronegative. CDR3s leave out the opening cysteine and the closing phenylalanine or tryptophan. Fields, in order: D gene, J gene, CDR3 length, V gene, CDR3 protein. D genes are given only for firm matches.

D gene: .
J gene: TRBJ2-5
CDR3 length: 12
V gene: TRBV5-8
CDR3 protein: ASRAGPPGWEQY

D gene: .
J gene: TRBJ1-5
CDR3 length: 12
V gene: TRBV19
CDR3 protein: ASSIDPRNQPQH

D gene: .
J gene: TRBJ2-5
CDR3 length: 11
V gene: TRBV4-1
CDR3 protein: ASSRGPGETQY

D gene: .
J gene: TRBJ2-1
CDR3 length: 9
V gene: TRBV6-1
CDR3 protein: ASRQGVEQF

D gene: TRBD1
J gene: TRBJ2-4
CDR3 length: 11
V gene: TRBV7-9
CDR3 protein: ASSLGQGYIQY

D gene: .
J gene: TRBJ1-1
CDR3 length: 11
V gene: TRBV30
CDR3 protein: AWSAGVGDEAF

D gene: TRBD2
J gene: TRBJ2-3
CDR3 length: 12
V gene: TRBV5-1
CDR3 protein: ASKLAGGKDTQY

D gene: TRBD1
J gene: TRBJ2-7
CDR3 length: 13
V gene: TRBV6-5
CDR3 protein: ASSLDRVGAYEQY

D gene: .
J gene: TRBJ1-2
CDR3 length: 12
V gene: TRBV30
CDR3 protein: AWSRRVEFYGYT

D gene: TRBD1
J gene: TRBJ2-5
CDR3 length: 16
V gene: TRBV19
CDR3 protein: ASSMRTGGGIGVETQY

D gene: TRBD1
J gene: TRBJ1-6
CDR3 length: 15
V gene: TRBV27
CDR3 protein: ASSLRGSSSYNSPLH

D gene: .
J gene: TRBJ1-1
CDR3 length: 11
V gene: TRBV5-1
CDR3 protein: ASSLRGGTEAF

D gene: TRBD1
J gene: TRBJ2-1
CDR3 length: 16
V gene: TRBV9
CDR3 protein: ASSEKPGQGRSYNEQF

D gene: .
J gene: TRBJ2-7
CDR3 length: 14
V gene: TRBV27
CDR3 protein: ASSLKAVGVSYEQY

D gene: TRBD1
J gene: TRBJ2-7
CDR3 length: 13
V gene: TRBV27
CDR3 protein: ASSLSRDRGYEQY

D gene: .
J gene: TRBJ1-5
CDR3 length: 10
V gene: TRBV28
CDR3 protein: ASTLPRGPQH

D gene: TRBD2
J gene: TRBJ2-7
CDR3 length: 12
V gene: TRBV6-6
CDR3 protein: ASSGSGRMGEQY

D gene: .
J gene: TRBJ1-2
CDR3 length: 12
V gene: TRBV7-6
CDR3 protein: ASSLDTGLYGYT

D gene: TRBD1
J gene: TRBJ1-2
CDR3 length: 10
V gene: TRBV2
CDR3 protein: ASKLDRGGYT

D gene: TRBD1
J gene: TRBJ1-5
CDR3 length: 12
V gene: TRBV6-1
CDR3 protein: ASSEGSTGQTGH

D gene: TRBD1
J gene: TRBJ1-3
CDR3 length: 14
V gene: TRBV7-9
CDR3 protein: ASRKGQAENGNTIY

D gene: TRBD1
J gene: TRBJ2-7
CDR3 length: 12
V gene: TRBV6-6
CDR3 protein: ASSTDRGPYEQY

D gene: .
J gene: TRBJ2-7
CDR3 length: 13
V gene: TRBV11-2
CDR3 protein: ASSLEGLARYEQY